These T cell receptor beta chains were read from a single sample in a study of shared clonotypes between healthy human individuals. Clones were sequenced by immunoSEQ multiplex PCR, and TCRdb holds only the in-frame ones, with some missing. Of some 2,100,000 clones listed, approximately 96% are singletons. The source material was naive CD4+ T cells sorted from blood. All receptors come from a man aged 18 to 30 in good health. Both conserved end residues are part of each CDR3. The order of the fields is V gene, D gene, J gene, clone size, CDR3 length, CDR3 DNA, CDR3 protein. The D gene is left open where the match is weak. The listing skips clone size in some rows; elsewhere it reads once, few, many or a size class.

V gene: TRBV6-5; D gene: .; J gene: TRBJ2-7; clone size: .; CDR3 length: 14; CDR3 DNA: TGTGCCAGCAGCCCGACCCGAAGCTCTTTCGAGCAGTACTTC; CDR3 protein: CASSPTRSSFEQYF
V gene: TRBV11-2; D gene: .; J gene: TRBJ1-1; clone size: once; CDR3 length: 13; CDR3 DNA: TGTGCCAGCAGCTTAGATCGGGGATCTGAAGCTTTCTTT; CDR3 protein: CASSLDRGSEAFF
V gene: TRBV19; D gene: .; J gene: TRBJ2-6; clone size: once; CDR3 length: 15; CDR3 DNA: TGTGCCAGTAAGACCAGGGGCTCAGGGGCCAACGTCCTGACTTTC; CDR3 protein: CASKTRGSGANVLTF
V gene: TRBV5-4; D gene: .; J gene: TRBJ2-1; clone size: once; CDR3 length: 17; CDR3 DNA: TGTGCCAGCAGCTCTCAATGGGTAGCGGATGTCTACAATGAGCAGTTCTTC; CDR3 protein: CASSSQWVADVYNEQFF
V gene: TRBV28; D gene: .; J gene: TRBJ2-7; clone size: .; CDR3 length: 14; CDR3 DNA: TGTGCCAGCAGAGCGAGCGGGTTCTCCTACGAGCAGTACTTC; CDR3 protein: CASRASGFSYEQYF
V gene: TRBV27; D gene: .; J gene: TRBJ1-2; clone size: .; CDR3 length: 15; CDR3 DNA: TGTGCCAGCAGTTCGCAACAGGATCCGATCTATGGCTACACCTTC; CDR3 protein: CASSSQQDPIYGYTF
V gene: TRBV5-1; D gene: .; J gene: TRBJ1-1; clone size: .; CDR3 length: 14; CDR3 DNA: TGCGCCAGCAGCTTTGGGGGGCTTGACACTGAAGCTTTCTTT; CDR3 protein: CASSFGGLDTEAFF
V gene: TRBV10-3; D gene: .; J gene: TRBJ2-7; clone size: .; CDR3 length: 13; CDR3 DNA: TGTGCCATCAGTGAGGGGGAGACCTACGAGCAGTACTTC; CDR3 protein: CAISEGETYEQYF
V gene: TRBV5-1; D gene: .; J gene: TRBJ1-2; clone size: .; CDR3 length: 15; CDR3 DNA: TGCGCCAGCAGCTTGGAGGCAGGGGTTCGCTGGGGCTACACCTTC; CDR3 protein: CASSLEAGVRWGYTF
V gene: TRBV18; D gene: TRBD1; J gene: TRBJ2-3; clone size: .; CDR3 length: 15; CDR3 DNA: TGTGCCAGCTCACCACCCTGGGACAGCACAAATACGCAGTATTTT; CDR3 protein: CASSPPWDSTNTQYF
V gene: TRBV5-1; D gene: .; J gene: TRBJ1-4; clone size: .; CDR3 length: 14; CDR3 DNA: TGCGCCAGCAGACTTACAGGTGACGGTGAAAAACTGTTTTTT; CDR3 protein: CASRLTGDGEKLFF
V gene: TRBV27; D gene: TRBD2; J gene: TRBJ2-3; clone size: .; CDR3 length: 18; CDR3 DNA: TGTGCCAGCAGTTCCTACATAACTAGCGGGAGGGCCCCAGATACGCAGTATTTT; CDR3 protein: CASSSYITSGRAPDTQYF
V gene: TRBV5-1; D gene: .; J gene: TRBJ2-7; clone size: .; CDR3 length: 14; CDR3 DNA: TGCGCCAGCAGCTTATCGAGGGATTCCTACGAGCAGTACTTC; CDR3 protein: CASSLSRDSYEQYF
V gene: TRBV5-6; D gene: TRBD1; J gene: TRBJ1-2; clone size: .; CDR3 length: 14; CDR3 DNA: TGTGCCAGCAGCTTGGACAGGGGGGGATATGGCTACACCTTC; CDR3 protein: CASSLDRGGYGYTF
V gene: TRBV18; D gene: TRBD2; J gene: TRBJ2-1; clone size: once; CDR3 length: 17; CDR3 DNA: TGTGCCAGCTCATTTCGGACTAGCGGGAGGACATACAATGAGCAGTTCTTC; CDR3 protein: CASSFRTSGRTYNEQFF